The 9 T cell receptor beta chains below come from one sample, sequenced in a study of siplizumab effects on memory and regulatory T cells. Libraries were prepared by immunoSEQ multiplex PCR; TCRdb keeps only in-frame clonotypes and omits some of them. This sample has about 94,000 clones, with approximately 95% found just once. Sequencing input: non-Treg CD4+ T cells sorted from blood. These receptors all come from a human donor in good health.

The CDR3 region has the DNA TGTGCCAGCTCACGCGAGTCAAGGAACACTGAAGCTTTCTTT. This codes for CASSRESRNTEAFF. This chain joins TRBV18 and TRBJ1-1; D gene unclear. The CDR3 sequence is 14 residues long. V was trimmed by 4 bases and J by 1 base, leaving 10 bases between them. The germline CDR1 and CDR2 sequences are KGHSH and LQKENI.

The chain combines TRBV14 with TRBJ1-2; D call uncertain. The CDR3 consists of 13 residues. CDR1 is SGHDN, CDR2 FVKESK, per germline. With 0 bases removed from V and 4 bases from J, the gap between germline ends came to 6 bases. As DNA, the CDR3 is TGTGCCAGCAGCCAAGATTACGGCTATGGCTACACCTTC. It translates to CASSQDYGYGYTF.

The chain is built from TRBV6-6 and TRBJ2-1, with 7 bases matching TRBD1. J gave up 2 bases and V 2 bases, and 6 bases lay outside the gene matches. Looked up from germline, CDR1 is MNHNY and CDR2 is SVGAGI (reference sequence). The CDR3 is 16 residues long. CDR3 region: CASSYLTGVTYNEQFF. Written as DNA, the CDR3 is TGTGCCAGCAGTTACCTTACAGGGGTTACCTACAATGAGCAGTTCTTC.

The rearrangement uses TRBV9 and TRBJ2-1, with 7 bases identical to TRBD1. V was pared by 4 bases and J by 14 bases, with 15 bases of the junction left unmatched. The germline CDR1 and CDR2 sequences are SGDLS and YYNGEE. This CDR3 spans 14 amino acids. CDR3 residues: CASSPTDRESGEFF. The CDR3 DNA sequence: TGTGCCAGCAGCCCCACCGACAGGGAATCTGGCGAGTTCTTC.

The CDR3 nucleotides read TGTGCCAGCTCAGAAGGAGGGCCTCGGAATGAGCAGTTCTTC. It translates to CASSEGGPRNEQFF. The chain has TRBV6-6 and TRBJ2-1, with a tentative D call TRBD2 (6 bases). Germline V gene sequence: CDR1 MNHNY, CDR2 SVGAGI (reference sequence). V was trimmed by 8 bases and J by 7 bases, leaving 18 bases between them. The CDR3 spans 14 residues.

The CDR3 reads CATSSGGSTDTQYF. The CDR3 DNA is TGCGCCACCTCTAGCGGGGGTAGCACAGATACGCAGTATTTT. V usage is TRBV10-1 and J usage is TRBJ2-3; 10 bases are shared with TRBD2. The V gene's germline CDR1 is WNHNN and CDR2 SYGVQD (reference sequence). CDR3 size: 14 residues. The J segment lost 0 bases and the V segment lost 10 bases, leaving 4 bases of the junction unmatched.

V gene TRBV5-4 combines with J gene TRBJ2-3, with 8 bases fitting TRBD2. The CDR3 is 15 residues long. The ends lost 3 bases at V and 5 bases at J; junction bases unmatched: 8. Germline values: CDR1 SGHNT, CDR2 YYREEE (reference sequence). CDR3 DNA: TGTGCCAGCAGCTCGTACGGGCTAGCGGGAGATACGCAGTATTTT. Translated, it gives CASSSYGLAGDTQYF.

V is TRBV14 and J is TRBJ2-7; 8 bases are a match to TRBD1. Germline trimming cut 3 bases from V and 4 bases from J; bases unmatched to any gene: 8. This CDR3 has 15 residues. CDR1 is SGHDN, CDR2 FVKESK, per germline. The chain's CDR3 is CASSHPTGDSYEQYF. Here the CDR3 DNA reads TGTGCCAGCAGCCATCCGACAGGGGATTCATACGAGCAGTACTTC.

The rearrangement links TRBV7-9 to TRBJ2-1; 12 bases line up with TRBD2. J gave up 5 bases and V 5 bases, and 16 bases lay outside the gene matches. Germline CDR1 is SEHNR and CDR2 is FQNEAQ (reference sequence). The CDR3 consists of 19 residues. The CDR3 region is CASSDHTLAGGPVDNEQFF. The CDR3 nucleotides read TGTGCCAGCAGCGACCACACCCTAGCGGGGGGGCCTGTCGACAATGAGCAGTTCTTC.